This passage covers 14 T cell receptor beta chains from one sample sequenced in a study of T cell responses to AZD1222 COVID-19 vaccine. Generated by immunoSEQ multiplex PCR, the TCRdb table keeps only in-frame clones and is missing some. This table holds just over 150,000 clones, approximately 86% found once. The source material was peripheral blood, sampled after recovery from COVID-19. These receptors were obtained from an adult who had recovered from COVID-19.

This CDR3 is CASSLIYDRGQRELFF. The CDR3 region has the DNA TGCGCCAGCAGCCTAATTTATGACAGGGGGCAGCGGGAGCTGTTTTTT. The rearrangement uses TRBV4-1 and TRBJ2-2; TRBD1 aligns across 10 bases. Germline V lookup: CDR1 MGHRA, CDR2 YSYEKL. J lost 9 bases, V lost 4 bases, and 11 bases had no gene match. The CDR3 extends over 16 amino acids.

The genes are TRBV28 and TRBJ2-6, with unresolved D. The CDR3 covers 15 residues. Germline lookup yields CDR1 MDHEN and CDR2 SYDVKM. V lost 6 bases to trimming and J lost 0 bases, with 9 bases between them. This chain's CDR3 is CASSRRFSGANVLTF. In DNA form, the CDR3 reads TGTGCCAGCAGCCGACGGTTCTCTGGGGCCAACGTCCTGACTTTC.

The J gene is TRBJ1-1, the V gene TRBV9; D ambiguous. The CDR3 spans 15 residues. From germline, CDR1 is SGDLS and CDR2 YYNGEE. V gave up 0 bases and J gave up 5 bases, with 14 bases separating them. The chain's CDR3 is CASSVGIGSGTEAFF. DNA for the CDR3: TGTGCCAGCAGCGTAGGAATAGGGTCGGGGACTGAAGCTTTCTTT.

The chain recombines TRBV6-6 with TRBJ1-4; 7 nucleotides line up with TRBD1. The CDR3 contains 16 residues. V lost 2 bases, J lost 7 bases, and 10 bases stayed unmatched. Germline lookup yields CDR1 MNHNY and CDR2 SVGAGI (reference sequence). In DNA form, the CDR3 reads TGTGCCAGCAGTTACGAGTCAGGGGGAACGAGTGAAAAACTGTTTTTT. Residues: CASSYESGGTSEKLFF.

The rearrangement uses TRBV10-3 and TRBJ2-7, with 9 bases lining up with TRBD1. The germline V gene encodes CDR1 ENHRY and CDR2 SYGVKD. This CDR3 is 15 amino acids long. V was clipped by 7 bases and J by 2 bases; unmatched bases: 9. Written as DNA, the CDR3 is TGTGCCATCACCTCCGGGACAGGGATCCCCTACGAGCAGTACTTC. Protein product: CAITSGTGIPYEQYF.

V is TRBV6-5 and J is TRBJ2-3, with 12 bases aligning to TRBD2. The CDR3 is 15 amino acids. Germline trimming cut 5 bases from V and 6 bases from J; bases unmatched to any gene: 6. Germline V lookup: CDR1 MNHEY, CDR2 SVGAGI. CDR3 DNA sequence: TGTGCCAGCAGTAAACTAGCGGGGGGTGCGGATACGCAGTATTTT. Translating gives CASSKLAGGADTQYF.

This chain connects TRBV27 to TRBJ2-1; 14 bases are shared with TRBD2. Germline V gives CDR1 MNHEY, CDR2 SMNVEV (reference sequence). The CDR3 length is 16 residues. The trim removed 3 bases at V and 4 bases at J, leaving 2 bases unmatched. The CDR3 spells CASSFRLAGGYNEQFF. In DNA, the CDR3 is TGTGCCAGCAGTTTCAGACTAGCGGGGGGGTACAATGAGCAGTTCTTC.

This chain uses TRBV6-5 with TRBJ2-7, with D maybe TRBD1 (5 bases). Per germline, CDR1 MNHEY and CDR2 SVGAGI. CDR3 length: 12 residues. V was cut by 5 bases and J by 4 bases, with 9 bases left in between. This chain's CDR3 is CASSPRTYEQYF. The CDR3 DNA sequence: TGTGCCAGCAGTCCGCGGACATACGAGCAGTACTTC.

The chain joins TRBV9 to TRBJ2-3; 15 bases agree with TRBD2. This CDR3 region has 22 residues. Germline trimming cut 3 bases from V and 2 bases from J; bases unmatched to any gene: 19. The germline CDR1 and CDR2 sequences are SGDLS and YYNGEE. The CDR3 nucleotides are TGTGCCAGCAGCGCCGAGGGGGGACTAGCGGGAGGATCTCAACGAGCCACAGATACGCAGTATTTT. It codes for CASSAEGGLAGGSQRATDTQYF. Full variable domain (outside the CDR3, taken from reference TRBV9 and TRBJ2-3): DSGVTQTPKHLITATGQRVTLRCSPRSGDLSVYWYQQSLDQGLQFLIQYYNGEERAKGNILERFSAQQFPDLHSELNLSSLELGDSALYFCASSAEGGLAGGSQRATDTQYFGPGTRLTVL.

This clone was seen a single time. Germline and junction disagree at one end, which may indicate a read error. The chain recombines TRBV19 with TRBJ2-3; the D is unclear. This CDR3 contains 14 residues. Germline values: CDR1 LNHDA, CDR2 SQIVND (reference sequence). The CDR3 nucleotides are TGTGCCAGTAGTATCCGTGGGTCCACATATACGCAGTATTTT. Translation: CASSIRGSTYTQYF.

The chain is built from TRBV14 and TRBJ2-7; either TRBD1 or TRBD2 may fit D (5 bases each). V lost 4 bases to trimming and J lost 5 bases, with 12 bases between them. The V gene's germline CDR1 is SGHDN and CDR2 FVKESK. The CDR3 totals 13 residues. The CDR3: CASSRSRGDEQYF. CDR3 nucleotides: TGTGCCAGCAGCCGGAGTAGAGGGGACGAGCAGTACTTC.

V gene TRBV21-1 combines with J gene TRBJ2-7; TRBD1 is taken as the D call from the table, unchecked against the DNA. TRBV21-1 is annotated as a pseudogene. The CDR3 is 15 amino acids. CDR3 region: CASSKARRGTEEQYF. The CDR3 DNA reads as TGTGCCAGCAGCAAAGCTCGCAGGGGAACTGAAGAGCAGTACTTC.

The gene calls are TRBV7-6 and TRBJ2-5; D gene unclear. The CDR3 is made up of 15 amino acids. Germline V gives CDR1 SGHVS, CDR2 FNYEAQ. The V gene lost 1 base and the J gene lost 0 bases, with 9 bases spanning the gap. As DNA, the CDR3 is TGTGCCAGCAGCTTAGTGGACGGAAACCAAGAGACCCAGTACTTC. Encoded protein: CASSLVDGNQETQYF.

The chain is built from TRBV5-4 and TRBJ1-4; D gene ambiguous. Germline values: CDR1 SGHNT, CDR2 YYREEE (reference sequence). V was shortened by 6 bases and J by 5 bases, with 17 bases between the two germline ends. The CDR3 covers 15 residues. The CDR3 nucleotides read TGTGCCAGCAAGCGTGAGGCCGGATCAAATGAAAAACTGTTTTTT. It yields the protein CASKREAGSNEKLFF. The variable domain in full, with the rest retrieved from reference TRBV5-4 and TRBJ1-4, is ETGVTQSPTHLIKTRGQQVTLRCSSQSGHNTVSWYQQALGQGPQFIFQYYREEENGRGNFPPRFSGLQFPNYSSELNVNALELDDSALYLCASKREAGSNEKLFFGSGTQLSVL.